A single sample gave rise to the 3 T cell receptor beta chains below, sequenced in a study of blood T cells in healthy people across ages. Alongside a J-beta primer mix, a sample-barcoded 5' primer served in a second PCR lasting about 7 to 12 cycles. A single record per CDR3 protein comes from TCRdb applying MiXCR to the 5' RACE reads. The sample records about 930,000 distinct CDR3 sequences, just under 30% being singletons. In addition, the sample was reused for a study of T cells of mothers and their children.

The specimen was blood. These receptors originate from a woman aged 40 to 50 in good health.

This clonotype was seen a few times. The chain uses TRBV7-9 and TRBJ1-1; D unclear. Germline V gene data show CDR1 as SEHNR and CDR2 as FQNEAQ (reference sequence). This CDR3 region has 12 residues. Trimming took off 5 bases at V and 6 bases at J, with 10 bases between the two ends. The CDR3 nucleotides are TGTGCCAGCAGCCCCTCGGGCTCTGAAGCTTTCTTT. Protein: CASSPSGSEAFF.

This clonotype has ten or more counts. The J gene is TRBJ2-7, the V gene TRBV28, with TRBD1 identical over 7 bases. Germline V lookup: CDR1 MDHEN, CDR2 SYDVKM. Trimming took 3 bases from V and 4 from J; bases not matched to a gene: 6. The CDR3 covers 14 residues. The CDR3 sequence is CASSLVGGWYEQYF. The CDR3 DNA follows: TGTGCCAGCAGTTTGGTAGGGGGCTGGTACGAGCAGTACTTC.

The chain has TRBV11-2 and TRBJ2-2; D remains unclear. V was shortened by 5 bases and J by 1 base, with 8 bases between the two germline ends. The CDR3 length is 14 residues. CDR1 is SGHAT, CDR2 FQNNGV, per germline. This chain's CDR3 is CASSPQRNTGELFF. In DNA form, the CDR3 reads TGTGCCAGCAGCCCCCAGAGGAACACCGGGGAGCTGTTTTTT.